Following are 18 T cell receptor beta chains from one sample sequenced in a study of shared clonotypes between healthy human individuals. TCRdb's copy holds only in-frame clones and misses some; the assay was immunoSEQ multiplex PCR. The repertoire holds a few million clones, with under 97% as singletons. The sequencing input was naive CD4+ T cells sorted from blood. Subset indicated: CD45RA+ positively selected. The receptors stem from a man aged 18 to 35 in good health.

This clone was detected once. The rearrangement uses TRBV2 and TRBJ2-1; D is ambiguous. The CDR3 sequence is 11 residues long. V lost 5 bases, J lost 8 bases, and 7 bases lay in between. In germline, CDR1 is SNHLY, CDR2 FYNNEI. The CDR3 is CASSFVDEQFF. In DNA form, the CDR3 reads TGTGCCAGCAGTTTTGTGGATGAGCAGTTCTTC.

The chain recombines TRBV27 with TRBJ2-7; 10 nucleotides line up with TRBD2. V lost 2 bases and J lost 7; bases outside the gene matches: 5. CDR3 length equals 14 residues. The germline V gene encodes CDR1 MNHEY and CDR2 SMNVEV (reference sequence). The CDR3 DNA reads as TGTGCCAGCAGTTTAAGCGGGGGGGCGGGAGAGCAGTACTTC. This encodes CASSLSGGAGEQYF.

The chain is built from TRBV5-1 and TRBJ1-1; 9 positions match TRBD1. This CDR3 spans 14 amino acids. The V and J ends lost 3 bases and 3 bases, in that order; junction bases with no gene match: 3. Germline CDR1 reads SGHRS; CDR2 reads YFSETQ. The CDR3 reads CASSYRGPDTEAFF. In DNA, the CDR3 is TGCGCCAGCAGCTACAGGGGGCCAGACACTGAAGCTTTCTTT.

J is TRBJ2-7 and V is TRBV6-5; 10 bases line up with TRBD2. Germline V lookup: CDR1 MNHEY, CDR2 SVGAGI. J lost 5 bases, V lost 6 bases, and 10 bases had no gene match. There are 15 residues in the CDR3. CDR3 residues: CASSFSGGAWDEQYF. The CDR3 coding sequence is TGTGCCAGCAGCTTCAGCGGGGGGGCTTGGGACGAGCAGTACTTC.

The chain couples TRBV5-1 to TRBJ1-1; TRBD1 is a possible D gene (6 bases). The CDR3 contains 14 residues. V was trimmed by 4 bases and J by 1 base, leaving 11 bases between them. Germline V gives CDR1 SGHRS, CDR2 YFSETQ. CDR3 region: CASSVVGGNTEAFF. As DNA, the CDR3 is TGCGCCAGCAGCGTGGTAGGGGGGAACACTGAAGCTTTCTTT.

The V call is TRBV5-1, the J call TRBJ1-2; D remains unclear. The CDR3 runs to 15 residues. V shed 0 bases and J shed 2 bases, with 11 bases lying between them. CDR1 is SGHRS, CDR2 YFSETQ, per germline. The CDR3 region is CASSLVGPTNYGYTF. The CDR3 nucleotides are TGCGCCAGCAGCTTGGTAGGGCCGACCAACTATGGCTACACCTTC.

This chain joins TRBV18 and TRBJ2-1, with D unresolved. Trimming took 2 bases from V and 10 from J, leaving 6 bases between them. CDR3 length: 11 residues. Germline CDR1 reads KGHSH; CDR2 reads LQKENI. CDR3 in amino acids: CASSPGEEQFF. CDR3 DNA sequence: TGTGCCAGCTCACCAGGGGAAGAGCAGTTCTTC.

V is TRBV6-1 and J is TRBJ1-1; D gene unclear. Trimming pared 5 bases from V and 4 bases from J, leaving 17 bases between. Germline lookup yields CDR1 MNHNS and CDR2 SASEGT. The CDR3 extends over 15 amino acids. The CDR3 protein is CASSPQAWGGTEAFF. The CDR3 DNA reads as TGTGCCAGCAGTCCCCAAGCATGGGGTGGCACTGAAGCTTTCTTT.

J is TRBJ2-7 and V is TRBV11-2, with 8 bases that match TRBD1. The V segment lost 0 bases and the J segment 4 bases; nucleotides outside the gene matches: 11. The CDR3 is 17 residues long. Germline V gives CDR1 SGHAT, CDR2 FQNNGV. The DNA of the CDR3 is TGTGCCAGCAGCTTAGATCGTTGGGCAGGGGGCATGTACGAGCAGTACTTC. Protein sequence: CASSLDRWAGGMYEQYF.

V usage is TRBV10-1 and J usage is TRBJ1-6; no firm D call. This CDR3 has 14 residues. Germline CDR1 reads WNHNN; CDR2 reads SYGVQD (reference sequence). V was cut by 5 bases and J by 6 bases, with 11 bases left in between. The CDR3 DNA reads TGCGCCAGCAGTCGGAGCCTGGCTAATTCACCCCTCCACTTT. It is translated as CASSRSLANSPLHF.

This clone was observed once. Different DNA sequences within this sample yield the same CDR3. The V gene is TRBV5-4, the J gene TRBJ2-7; D unclear. This CDR3 contains 11 residues. Germline-derived CDR1 and CDR2 are SGHNT and YYREEE (reference sequence). Trimming removed 0 bases at V and 4 bases at J, with 2 bases between. Here the CDR3 DNA reads TGTGCCAGCAGCTTGGATTACGAGCAGTACTTC. Protein product: CASSLDYEQYF.

The V and J genes are TRBV5-5 and TRBJ2-5; D uncertain. CDR1 is SGHKS, CDR2 YYEKEE, per germline (reference sequence). The CDR3 totals 14 residues. V lost 0 bases to trimming and J lost 1 base, with 7 bases between them. The CDR3 DNA reads as TGTGCCAGCAGCTTGGAAGTGGGCCAAGAGACCCAGTACTTC. Its protein product is CASSLEVGQETQYF.

The chain combines TRBV7-2 with TRBJ1-1; D is ambiguous. With 6 bases removed from V and 2 bases from J, the gap between germline ends came to 13 bases. This CDR3 is built from 14 residues. Germline loops: CDR1 SGHTA, CDR2 FQGNSA. CDR3 DNA sequence: TGTGCCAGCAGTTCAGTCTCGGTAAACACTGAAGCTTTCTTT. Translating gives CASSSVSVNTEAFF. Full variable domain (outside the CDR3, taken from reference TRBV7-2 and TRBJ1-1): GAGVSQSPSNKVTEKGKDVELRCDPISGHTALYWYRQSLGQGLEFLIYFQGNSAPDKSGLPSDRFSAERTGGSVSTLTIQRTQQEDSAVYLCASSSVSVNTEAFFGQGTRLTVV.

The chain uses TRBV5-1 and TRBJ2-1, with TRBD2 identical over 14 bases. Germline-derived CDR1 and CDR2 are SGHRS and YFSETQ. The CDR3 covers 14 residues. The ends lost 7 bases at V and 8 bases at J; junction bases unmatched: 5. In nucleotides, the CDR3 is TGCGCCAGCTTCGAGGGACTAGCGGGAGATGAGCAGTTCTTC. The encoded protein is CASFEGLAGDEQFF.

Here the CDR3 DNA reads TGTGCCAGCAGCTTGGAGCAGGCTTTAGCTAACTATGGCTACACCTTC. This codes for CASSLEQALANYGYTF. This chain connects TRBV5-5 to TRBJ1-2; D not resolved. The CDR3 loop spans 16 amino acids. Trimming pared 0 bases from V and 0 bases from J, leaving 12 bases between. Germline V gene lookup returns CDR1 SGHKS and CDR2 YYEKEE (reference sequence).

The rearrangement uses TRBV6-5 and TRBJ2-1; TRBD2 is a possible D gene (5 bases). CDR3 length: 13 amino acids. V lost 5 bases to trimming and J lost 10 bases, with 15 bases between them. Germline CDR1 and CDR2: MNHEY and SVGAGI. The CDR3 loop reads CASSNGLLLEQFF. For the CDR3, the DNA is TGTGCCAGCAGTAACGGACTTCTGCTAGAGCAGTTCTTC.

CDR3 amino acids: CAISDGGADGYTF. The CDR3 DNA sequence: TGTGCCATCAGTGATGGGGGGGCAGATGGCTACACCTTC. The chain joins TRBV10-3 to TRBJ1-2; D is possibly TRBD1 (6 bases). Trimming removed 3 bases from V and 6 bases from J, with 11 bases in between. Germline values: CDR1 ENHRY, CDR2 SYGVKD. This CDR3 region has 13 residues.

The chain employs TRBV21-1 and TRBJ2-7; the tabulated D call, TRBD1, remains unverified against the DNA. TRBV21-1 is classified as a pseudogene. The CDR3 consists of 15 residues. CDR3 loop: CASSKPPGLSYEQYF. In DNA form, the CDR3 reads TGTGCCAGCAGCAAACCCCCAGGGCTCTCCTACGAGCAGTACTTC.